This entry describes one TCR beta chain. Antigen: not known. The entry originates in a study of shared clonotypes between healthy human individuals. Study results and caveats: The low donor count limited represented genetic and exposure-history diversity.

Measured with immunoSEQ multiplex PCR; TCRdb has only the in-frame clones, and not every one. This sample carries millions of clones, about 94% of them seen once, and the ten largest clones take roughly 1%. The CDR3 totals 14 residues. Trimming removed 2 bases from V and 6 bases from J, with 13 bases in between. Germline V lookup: CDR1 MNHEY, CDR2 SVGAGI. CD8 cells regarded as naive lacked CD45RO, were positively chosen for CCR7, and omitted terminally differentiated effector memory CD45RA+ cells. Sequencing was carried out using naive CD8+ T cells sorted from blood. The TCR originated in a man aged 18-30 years in good health. The chain carries TRBV6-5 and TRBJ1-2; tentatively, D is TRBD1 (5 bases). DNA of the CDR3: TGTGCCAGCAGTTACCAAGGGACCACACATGGCTACACCTTC. Protein: CASSYQGTTHGYTF.